This is a list of T cell receptor beta chains from one sample in a study of radiotherapy plus CTLA-4 blockade in lung cancer. Libraries were prepared by immunoSEQ multiplex PCR; TCRdb keeps only in-frame clonotypes and omits some of them. The profile shows around 38,000 clones, 80% to 90% of them singletons. Sample: peripheral blood, taken from a patient treated with radiotherapy plus ipilimumab. All receptors derive from a human donor with non-small cell lung cancer whose response to radiotherapy plus ipilimumab could not be evaluated. The CDR3 runs from the conserved cysteine through the conserved F or W. D genes are given only for firm matches. Size tells how often a clone was seen (once, few, many) or the class of an expanded clone, and some rows leave it out.

-,TRBV28,16,TRBJ1-2,TRBD1,CASSRSRTGRGYGYTF,TGTGCCAGCAGTCGCAGCCGGACAGGCCGGGGGTATGGCTACACCTTC
-,TRBV11-2,13,TRBJ2-7,-,CASRRRGSYEQYF,TGTGCCAGCAGACGCCGTGGCAGCTACGAGCAGTACTTC
once,TRBV5-4,17,TRBJ1-2,TRBD1,CASSLPGGQGGGYGYTF,TGTGCCAGCAGCCTACCCGGGGGACAGGGAGGGGGCTATGGCTACACCTTC
-,TRBV6-5,15,TRBJ2-5,-,CASSLSRSSSQTQYF,TGTGCCAGCAGTTTATCGAGGAGTTCGTCGCAGACCCAGTACTTC
-,TRBV7-7,13,TRBJ2-1,-,CASSPSGLGEQFF,TGTGCTAGCAGCCCCAGCGGCTTGGGTGAGCAGTTCTTC
-,TRBV7-9,13,TRBJ2-3,-,CASSFQAGDTQYF,TGTGCCAGCAGCTTTCAGGCGGGAGATACGCAGTATTTT
-,TRBV5-1,17,TRBJ2-7,TRBD2,CASSTGSSGRASYEQYF,TGCGCCAGCAGCACGGGATCTAGCGGGAGGGCGTCTTACGAGCAGTACTTC
-,TRBV5-1,16,TRBJ2-2,-,CASSAGTNSRPGELFF,TGCGCCAGCAGCGCCGGGACAAATTCGAGGCCTGGGGAGCTGTTTTTT
-,TRBV4-2,14,TRBJ2-5,TRBD2,CASSPLGGVETQYF,TGTGCCAGCAGCCCACTGGGGGGGGTAGAGACCCAGTACTTC
-,TRBV6-1,15,TRBJ1-1,-,CASSGRGEGNAEAFF,TGTGCCAGCAGCGGTCGGGGTGAAGGCAACGCTGAAGCTTTCTTT
-,TRBV11-2,16,TRBJ1-2,-,CASSLVSGIKDYGYTF,TGTGCCAGCAGCTTAGTCTCAGGGATAAAGGACTATGGCTACACCTTC
-,TRBV18,14,TRBJ1-1,TRBD1,CASSLGTGWTEAFF,TGTGCCAGCTCACTGGGGACAGGGTGGACGGAAGCTTTCTTT
-,TRBV27,14,TRBJ1-5,-,CASSPRGGYQPQHF,TGTGCCAGCAGTCCCCGAGGCGGGTATCAGCCCCAGCATTTT
-,TRBV7-9,15,TRBJ2-7,TRBD1,CASSLSPQGAYEQYF,TGTGCCAGCAGCTTATCTCCCCAGGGGGCCTACGAGCAGTACTTC
once,TRBV7-3,16,TRBJ2-5,-,CASSYNAPGPEETQYF,TGTGCCAGCAGTTATAATGCCCCAGGGCCCGAGGAGACCCAGTACTTC
few,TRBV6-4,13,TRBJ1-1,-,CASSRLPNTEAFF,TGTGCCAGCAGTCGACTACCGAACACTGAAGCTTTCTTT
-,TRBV4-2,18,TRBJ1-4,TRBD1,CASSQPAGTGGSNEKLFF,TGTGCCAGCAGCCAACCCGCCGGGACAGGGGGTAGTAATGAAAAACTGTTTTTT
-,TRBV11-2,16,TRBJ2-1,-,CASSTTEARFYNEQFF,TGTGCCAGCAGTACTACCGAGGCCCGATTTTACAATGAGCAGTTCTTC
-,TRBV4-3,15,TRBJ2-7,TRBD2,CASSTGLAGIDEQYF,TGCGCCAGCAGCACGGGACTAGCGGGGATCGACGAGCAGTACTTC
-,TRBV9,16,TRBJ2-2,-,CASSLAAQATTGELFF,TGTGCCAGCAGCCTCGCAGCCCAGGCTACCACCGGGGAGCTGTTTTTT
few,TRBV14,16,TRBJ2-1,TRBD2,CASSPKKRGDYNEQFF,TGTGCCAGCAGCCCGAAGAAGCGGGGGGATTACAATGAGCAGTTCTTC
-,TRBV4-1,17,TRBJ2-1,TRBD2,CASSQSGTSGFTGEQFF,TGCGCCAGCAGCCAATCGGGGACTAGCGGGTTCACGGGAGAGCAGTTCTTC
-,TRBV18,15,TRBJ2-5,-,CASSPNTGGVETQYF,TGTGCCAGCTCACCTAATACCGGCGGGGTCGAGACCCAGTACTTC
once,TRBV11-1,19,TRBJ2-7,TRBD2,CASSLKWTYGSGAPYEQYF,TGTGCCAGCAGCTTAAAGTGGACATACGGTAGCGGGGCGCCCTACGAGCAGTACTTC
-,TRBV4-1,14,TRBJ2-2,-,CASSTTGVTGELFF,TGCGCCAGCTCCACCACGGGGGTTACCGGGGAGCTGTTTTTT
-,TRBV10-3,13,TRBJ2-2,-,CAISALVTGELFF,TGTGCCATCAGTGCCCTAGTCACCGGGGAGCTGTTTTTT
-,TRBV9,15,TRBJ2-7,TRBD1,CASSVSAGGSGEQYF,TGTGCCAGCAGCGTCTCGGCAGGGGGTTCAGGCGAGCAGTACTTC
-,TRBV6-5,15,TRBJ2-1,-,CASSYRAGLLNEQFF,TGTGCCAGCAGTTATCGGGCGGGGTTGCTCAATGAGCAGTTCTTC
-,TRBV6-1,17,TRBJ1-6,-,CASSAKRGASYNSPLHF,TGTGCCAGCAGTGCCAAACGGGGGGCATCCTATAATTCACCCCTCCACTTT
-,TRBV6-6,16,TRBJ1-1,-,CASLYPYQGIGTEAFF,TGTGCCAGTCTTTACCCCTATCAGGGGATAGGCACTGAAGCTTTCTTT
-,TRBV18,13,TRBJ2-7,-,CASSPTVPAGPYF,TGTGCCAGCTCACCGACCGTCCCTGCAGGGCCGTACTTC
-,TRBV9,16,TRBJ2-1,-,CASSVGADTGYNEQFF,TGTGCCAGCAGCGTAGGGGCAGACACTGGGTACAATGAGCAGTTCTTC
once,TRBV6-1,13,TRBJ2-7,TRBD1,CASARDSSPEQYF,TGTGCCAGCGCAAGGGACAGTAGTCCCGAGCAGTACTTC
-,TRBV7-6,13,TRBJ2-3,-,CASSLTTSDTQYF,TGTGCCAGCAGCTTAACAACCTCAGATACGCAGTATTTT
-,TRBV14,14,TRBJ2-7,-,CASSQGQGSYEQYF,TGTGCCAGCAGCCAAGGTCAGGGATCCTACGAGCAGTACTTC
-,TRBV5-1,15,TRBJ2-5,TRBD2,CASSLGNSGGETQYF,TGCGCCAGCAGCTTGGGAAATAGCGGGGGAGAGACCCAGTACTTC
-,TRBV28,15,TRBJ1-5,TRBD1,CASSVGTGGVQPQHF,TGTGCCAGCAGTGTCGGGACAGGGGGCGTTCAGCCCCAGCATTTT
-,TRBV6-5,14,TRBJ1-1,TRBD1,CASSYGRGDTEAFF,TGTGCCAGCAGTTACGGCAGGGGGGACACTGAAGCTTTCTTT
once,TRBV11-2,15,TRBJ2-6,TRBD2,CASSSGEGGANVLTF,TGTGCCAGCAGCTCCGGGGAGGGGGGGGCCAACGTCCTGACTTTC
-,TRBV11-3,15,TRBJ1-1,-,CASSVEGTRNTEAFF,TGTGCCAGCAGCGTCGAAGGGACTCGGAACACTGAAGCTTTCTTT
few,TRBV10-1,14,TRBJ2-7,-,CASSDDAGSYEQYF,TGCGCCAGCAGTGACGACGCGGGCTCCTACGAGCAGTACTTC
-,TRBV27,15,TRBJ2-5,TRBD2,CASSLLAGREETQYF,TGTGCCAGCAGTTTATTAGCGGGGAGAGAAGAGACCCAGTACTTC